This T cell receptor beta chain is drawn from a study of cytomegalovirus exposure and HLA in healthy donors (dated by TCRdb to the late 2010s). Background for the entire study: The 666 repertoires of the first cohort and the 120 or so validation repertoires were produced on the same platform, according to a later analysis. In addition to the first cohort of around 670 subjects, a separate validation cohort of 120 different subjects was used. The study combined high-throughput TCR immunosequencing, statistical association of individual TCRs with disease status, and machine learning to predict cytomegalovirus infection status. The aim of the study was to test whether cataloging public T cell receptors could identify signatures of past pathogen exposure.

About this clone itself: What this receptor recognizes is not known. No base quality values were provided; no much bigger clone lies one nucleotide off.

Separate from the approximately 700-subject first cohort, the validation cohort of some 130 subjects was the group to which the donors belonged. Paper-wide results and their limitations: In a later analysis, TCRs clustered in the first cohort were found to also tend to co-occur in the 110 or so validation repertoires, with approximately 93% of cluster scores above 0. Most TCR sequences were observed very rarely across donors, whereas some public TCRs were present in many individuals. The classifier was reported to diagnose cytomegalovirus status with high specificity and sensitivity in both the original and validation cohorts. In vitro tests confirmed that a few of the cytomegalovirus-associated TCR beta chains recognize cytomegalovirus antigens. The authors suggested that the approach could potentially be extended to other disease states and immunological phenotypes. A later analysis had no HLA typing for the validation cohort, so co-occurrence there was scored across all 110 or so repertoires. The study gave a list of 150 to 200 TCR beta chains associated with cytomegalovirus.

The method behind the library was the immunoSEQ multiplex PCR assay. The paper's processing steps were these. A statistical classification framework was built for diagnosing cytomegalovirus status from the catalog of TCR beta chain sequences. Imported from immuneACCESS, the table was reduced by TCRdb to in-frame sequences with V and J called. These copies leave out some clones; in studies compared against another copy, an unresolved V gene accounts for under half, and the cause of the remainder is not known. The DNA gave D and trimming, while V, J and clone size come from that table. The sample includes over 250,000 clones, with approximately 90% observed a single time. The top ten hold more than 0.9% of the sample. The CDR3 numbers 14 residues from cysteine through phenylalanine. The only DNA kept is the CDR3, 42 bases in frame from the first base. CDR1 and CDR2 were assigned from the germline V gene (reference sequence) as LNHDA and SQIVND. V drops 6 bases and J drops 1 base, leaving 13 bases in between.

The TCR comes from a woman aged 30 to 39 in good health and CMV-seropositive. Sequencing used PBMCs. The rearrangement combines TRBV19 with TRBJ2-7; no D segment can be confidently identified. The CDR3 sequence is CASSPSDGSYEQYF. Here is the DNA: TGTGCCAGTAGCCCCTCGGACGGGTCCTACGAGCAGTACTTC.